This T cell receptor beta chain was recovered during a study of T cells in Graves' hyperthyroidism and ophthalmopathy. Notes on the study in general: A model built on 13 V-J features separated ophthalmopathy from stable hyperthyroidism.

Ten or more counts support this clonotype. Its specificity is unknown. Template material for amplifying TCR beta CDR3 regions consisted of RNA transcripts. In the first-round RT-PCR of the TCR CDR3, the HTBI primer set was used. One entry per CDR3 protein results from TCRdb running MiXCR on the multiplex PCR reads. The table records about 590,000 distinct CDR3 sequences, around 16% of them present only once. CDR1 is MNHEY and CDR2 is SMNVEV in the germline V gene (reference sequence). This CDR3 region has 16 residues. Trimming left V 5 bases short and J 2 bases short, with 19 bases between. V gene TRBV27 combines with J gene TRBJ2-7, with D maybe TRBD1 (6 bases). The sequenced sample was blood. This clonotype was obtained from a woman aged 30 to 39 with Graves' hyperthyroidism. For the CDR3, the DNA is TGTGCCAGCAGTAATTTCGTAGGGGACACTACCTACGAGCAGTACTTC. Encoded protein: CASSNFVGDTTYEQYF.